This TCR beta chain was sequenced in a study of CD8+ T cells in alopecia areata. This CDR3 has 17 amino acids. Germline CDR1 LGHNA, CDR2 YSLEER. J was trimmed by 3 bases and V by 0 bases; bases with no gene match: 5. The authors extracted RNA and reverse transcribed it into cDNA as the sequencing template. Assay: immunoSEQ multiplex PCR; the TCRdb copy retains only in-frame clones and omits some. The sample has under 95,000 clones, around three quarters seen once; the top ten hold 15% to 20%. As for treatment: oral pan-JAK inhibitor, 5-10 mg twice daily. The source of this sequence is a human donor with alopecia areata. The sequencing here drew on CD8+ T cells sorted from blood, taken around week 42, from a patient treated with tofacitinib. V gene TRBV4-3 combines with J gene TRBJ2-7; TRBD2 agrees at 13 bases. The DNA of the CDR3 is TGCGCCAGCAGCCAAGATCGTCGGACTAGCGGGGGCTACGAGCAGTACTTC. Translating it yields CASSQDRRTSGGYEQYF.